The source of this T cell receptor (beta chain) is a study of CD8 T cells in Susac syndrome. Overall study context: At the time their blood was drawn, patients with Susac syndrome were either therapy-naive, on corticosteroids (with some of them also receiving intravenous immunoglobulin), or on intravenous immunoglobulin alone.

About 0.5 to 1 ug RNA was reverse transcribed with random hexamers. TCRdb analysed the immunoSEQ multiplex PCR reads with MiXCR anew, one entry per CDR3 protein. The sample consists of some 180,000 distinct CDR3 sequences, over 90% of them appearing once. TCR beta sequencing covered blood CD8+ and CD4+ T cells. The V gene lost 3 bases and the J gene lost 5 bases, with 19 bases spanning the gap. The CDR3 is 16 residues long. The chain links TRBV12-3 or TRBV12-4 to TRBJ2-5; D remains ambiguous. The sequencing sample was made of CD4+ T cells from PBMCs. The clonotype was recovered from a human donor with Susac syndrome. The CDR3 DNA reads TGTGCCAGCAGTTTCGACACACCCGTCGGATGGGAGACCCAGTACTTC. Protein product: CASSFDTPVGWETQYF.